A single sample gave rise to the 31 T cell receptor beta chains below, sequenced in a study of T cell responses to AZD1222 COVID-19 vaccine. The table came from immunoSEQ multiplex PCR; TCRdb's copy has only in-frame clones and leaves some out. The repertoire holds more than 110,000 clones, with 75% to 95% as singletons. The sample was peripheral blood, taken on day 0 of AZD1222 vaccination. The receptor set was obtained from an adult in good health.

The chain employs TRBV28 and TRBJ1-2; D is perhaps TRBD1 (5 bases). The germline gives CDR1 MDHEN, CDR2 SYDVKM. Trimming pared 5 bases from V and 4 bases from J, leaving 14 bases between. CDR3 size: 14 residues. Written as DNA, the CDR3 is TGTGCCAGCAGTCCCAAGACAGAGACCTATGGCTACACCTTC. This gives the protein CASSPKTETYGYTF.

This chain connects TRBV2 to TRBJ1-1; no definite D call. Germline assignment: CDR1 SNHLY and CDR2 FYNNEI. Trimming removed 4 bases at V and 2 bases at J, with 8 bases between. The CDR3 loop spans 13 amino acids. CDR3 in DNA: TGTGCCAGCAGTGTAAATGGAAACACTGAAGCTTTCTTT. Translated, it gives CASSVNGNTEAFF.

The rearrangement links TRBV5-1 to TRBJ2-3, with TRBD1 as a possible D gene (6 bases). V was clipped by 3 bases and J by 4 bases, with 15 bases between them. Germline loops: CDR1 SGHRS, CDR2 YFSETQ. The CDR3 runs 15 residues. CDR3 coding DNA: TGCGCCAGCAGCTCCGGACAGACTTTCCCAGATACGCAGTATTTT. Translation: CASSSGQTFPDTQYF.

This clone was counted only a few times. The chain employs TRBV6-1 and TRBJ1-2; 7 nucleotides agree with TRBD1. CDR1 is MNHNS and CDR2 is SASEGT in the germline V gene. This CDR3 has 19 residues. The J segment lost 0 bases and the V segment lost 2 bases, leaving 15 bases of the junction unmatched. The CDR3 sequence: CASSERFGTALIANYGYTF. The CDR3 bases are TGTGCCAGCAGTGAAAGGTTCGGGACAGCTCTTATAGCTAACTATGGCTACACCTTC.

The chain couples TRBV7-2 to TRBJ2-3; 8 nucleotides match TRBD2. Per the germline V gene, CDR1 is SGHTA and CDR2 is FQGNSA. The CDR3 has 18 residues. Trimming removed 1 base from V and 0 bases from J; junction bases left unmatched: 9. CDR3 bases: TGTGCCAGCAGCTTAGGGATTAGCGGGGTTCGAAGCACAGATACGCAGTATTTT. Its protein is CASSLGISGVRSTDTQYF.

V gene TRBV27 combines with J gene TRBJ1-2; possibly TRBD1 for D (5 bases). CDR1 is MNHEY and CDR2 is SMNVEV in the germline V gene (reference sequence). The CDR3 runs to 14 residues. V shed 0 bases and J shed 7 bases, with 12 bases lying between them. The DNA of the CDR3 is TGTGCCAGCAGTTTATCCCCGCGGGGCGTTGGCTACACCTTC. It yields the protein CASSLSPRGVGYTF.

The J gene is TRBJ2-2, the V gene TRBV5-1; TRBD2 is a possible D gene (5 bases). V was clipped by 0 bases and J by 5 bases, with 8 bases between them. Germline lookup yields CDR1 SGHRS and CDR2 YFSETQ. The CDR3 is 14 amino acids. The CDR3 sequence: CASSLGPGTGELFF. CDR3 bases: TGCGCCAGCAGCTTGGGTCCGGGGACCGGGGAGCTGTTTTTT.

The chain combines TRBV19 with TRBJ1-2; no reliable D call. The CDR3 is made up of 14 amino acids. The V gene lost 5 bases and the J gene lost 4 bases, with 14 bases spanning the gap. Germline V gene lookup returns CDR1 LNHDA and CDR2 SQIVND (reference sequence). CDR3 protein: CASSPSPDIYGYTF. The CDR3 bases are TGTGCCAGTAGTCCAAGTCCCGACATCTATGGCTACACCTTC.

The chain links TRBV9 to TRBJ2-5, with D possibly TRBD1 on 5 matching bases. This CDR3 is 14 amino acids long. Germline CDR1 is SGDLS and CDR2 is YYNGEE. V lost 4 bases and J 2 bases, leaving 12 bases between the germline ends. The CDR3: CASSPWQGQETQYF. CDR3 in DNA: TGTGCCAGCAGCCCCTGGCAGGGACAAGAGACCCAGTACTTC.

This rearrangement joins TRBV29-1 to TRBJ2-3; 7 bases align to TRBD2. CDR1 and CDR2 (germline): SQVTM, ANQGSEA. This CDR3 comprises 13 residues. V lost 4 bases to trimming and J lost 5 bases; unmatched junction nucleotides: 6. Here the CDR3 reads CSVVPPGGDTQYF. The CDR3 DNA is TGCAGCGTTGTTCCGCCGGGGGGAGATACGCAGTATTTT.

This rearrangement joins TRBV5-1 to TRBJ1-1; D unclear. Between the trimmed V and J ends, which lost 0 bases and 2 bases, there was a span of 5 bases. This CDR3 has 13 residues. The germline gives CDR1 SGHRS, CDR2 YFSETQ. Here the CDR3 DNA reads TGCGCCAGCAGCTTGGCCCCAAACACTGAAGCTTTCTTT. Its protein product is CASSLAPNTEAFF.

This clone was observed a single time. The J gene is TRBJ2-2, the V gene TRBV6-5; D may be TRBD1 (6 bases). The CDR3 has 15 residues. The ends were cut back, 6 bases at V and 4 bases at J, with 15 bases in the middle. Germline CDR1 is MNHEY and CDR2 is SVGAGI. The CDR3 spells CASSPRQAFTGELFF. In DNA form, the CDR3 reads TGTGCCAGCAGCCCCCGACAGGCCTTCACCGGGGAGCTGTTTTTT.

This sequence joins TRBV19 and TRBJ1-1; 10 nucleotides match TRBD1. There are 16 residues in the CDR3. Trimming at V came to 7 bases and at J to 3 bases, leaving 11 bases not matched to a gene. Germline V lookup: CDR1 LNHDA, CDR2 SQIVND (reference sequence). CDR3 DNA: TGTGCCAGTACCGTAACGGGGACAGGGGCGGACACTGAAGCTTTCTTT. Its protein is CASTVTGTGADTEAFF.

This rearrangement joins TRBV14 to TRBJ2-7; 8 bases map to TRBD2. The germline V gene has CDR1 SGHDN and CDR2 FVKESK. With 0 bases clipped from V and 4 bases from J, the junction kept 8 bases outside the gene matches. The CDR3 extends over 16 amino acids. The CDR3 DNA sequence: TGTGCCAGCAGCCAAGAGGGCGTAGCGGGAACATACGAGCAGTACTTC. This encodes CASSQEGVAGTYEQYF.

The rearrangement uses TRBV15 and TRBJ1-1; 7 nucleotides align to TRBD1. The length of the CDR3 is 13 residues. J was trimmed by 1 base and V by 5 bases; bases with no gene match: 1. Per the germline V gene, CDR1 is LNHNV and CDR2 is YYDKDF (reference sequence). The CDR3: CATSSGGNTEAFF. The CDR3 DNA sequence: TGTGCCACCAGCTCAGGGGGGAACACTGAAGCTTTCTTT.

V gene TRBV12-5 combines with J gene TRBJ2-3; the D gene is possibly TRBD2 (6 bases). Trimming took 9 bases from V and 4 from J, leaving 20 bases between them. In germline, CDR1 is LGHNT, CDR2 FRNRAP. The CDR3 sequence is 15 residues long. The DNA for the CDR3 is TGTGCTAGCCGAGGGAAACTCTCGGGGGCAGATACGCAGTATTTT. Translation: CASRGKLSGADTQYF.

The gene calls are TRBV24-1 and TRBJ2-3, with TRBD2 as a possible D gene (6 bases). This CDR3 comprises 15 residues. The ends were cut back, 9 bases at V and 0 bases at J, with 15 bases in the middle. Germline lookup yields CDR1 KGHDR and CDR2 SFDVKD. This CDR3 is CATQPGETSTDTQYF. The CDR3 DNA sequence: TGTGCCACCCAACCGGGGGAAACTAGCACAGATACGCAGTATTTT.

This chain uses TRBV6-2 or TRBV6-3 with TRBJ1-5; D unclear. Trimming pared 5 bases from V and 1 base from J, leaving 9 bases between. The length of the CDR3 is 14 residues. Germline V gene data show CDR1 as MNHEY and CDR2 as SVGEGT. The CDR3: CASSTWSSNQPQHF. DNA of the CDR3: TGTGCCAGCAGTACATGGTCCAGCAATCAGCCCCAGCATTTT.

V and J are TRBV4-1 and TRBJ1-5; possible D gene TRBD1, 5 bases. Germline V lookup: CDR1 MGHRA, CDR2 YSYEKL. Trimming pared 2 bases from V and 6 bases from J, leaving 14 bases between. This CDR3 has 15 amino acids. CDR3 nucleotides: TGCGCCAGCAGCCAATGGGGGATGAGAGGTCAGCCCCAGCATTTT. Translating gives CASSQWGMRGQPQHF.

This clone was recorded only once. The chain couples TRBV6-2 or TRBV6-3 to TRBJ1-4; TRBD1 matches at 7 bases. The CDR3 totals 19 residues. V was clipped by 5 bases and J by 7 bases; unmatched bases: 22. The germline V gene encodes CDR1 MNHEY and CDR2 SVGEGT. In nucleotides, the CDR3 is TGTGCCAGCAGTCGTCTTGCGAGACAGGGTGTACTCGTTTCTGAAAAACTGTTTTTT. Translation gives CASSRLARQGVLVSEKLFF.

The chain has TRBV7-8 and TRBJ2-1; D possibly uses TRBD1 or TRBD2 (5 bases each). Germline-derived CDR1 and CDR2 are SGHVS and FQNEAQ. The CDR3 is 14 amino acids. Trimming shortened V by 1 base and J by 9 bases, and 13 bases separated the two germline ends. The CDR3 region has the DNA TGTGCCAGCAGCTTAGACGGGGCATTGGGTGAGCAGTTCTTC. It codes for CASSLDGALGEQFF.

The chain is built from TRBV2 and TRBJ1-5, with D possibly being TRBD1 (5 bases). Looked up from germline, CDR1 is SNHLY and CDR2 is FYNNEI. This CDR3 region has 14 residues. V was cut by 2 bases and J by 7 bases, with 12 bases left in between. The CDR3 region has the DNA TGTGCCAGCAGTGAAATAGGGGCAAAACAGCCCCAGCATTTT. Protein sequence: CASSEIGAKQPQHF.

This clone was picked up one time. The chain's CDR3 is CASSLGATNTEAFF. CDR3 coding DNA: TGTGCCAGCAGCTTAGGAGCGACGAACACTGAAGCTTTCTTT. The chain recombines TRBV11-2 with TRBJ1-1; no definite D call. The germline V gene encodes CDR1 SGHAT and CDR2 FQNNGV. The CDR3 is made up of 14 amino acids. The V end lost 1 base, the J end lost 1 base, and 7 bases lay between the germline ends.

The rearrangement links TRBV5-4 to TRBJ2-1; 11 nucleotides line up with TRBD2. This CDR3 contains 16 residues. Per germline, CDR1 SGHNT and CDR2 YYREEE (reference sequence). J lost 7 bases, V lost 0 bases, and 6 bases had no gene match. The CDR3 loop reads CASSLAAGTSGNEQFF. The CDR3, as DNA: TGTGCCAGCAGCTTGGCCGCAGGGACTAGCGGTAATGAGCAGTTCTTC.

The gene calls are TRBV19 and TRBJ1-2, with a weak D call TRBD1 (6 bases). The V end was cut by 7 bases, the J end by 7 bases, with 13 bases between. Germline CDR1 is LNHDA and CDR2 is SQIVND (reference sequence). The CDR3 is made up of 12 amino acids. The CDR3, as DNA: TGTGCCAGTAACGATATCAGGGGTGGCTACACCTTC. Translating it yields CASNDIRGGYTF.

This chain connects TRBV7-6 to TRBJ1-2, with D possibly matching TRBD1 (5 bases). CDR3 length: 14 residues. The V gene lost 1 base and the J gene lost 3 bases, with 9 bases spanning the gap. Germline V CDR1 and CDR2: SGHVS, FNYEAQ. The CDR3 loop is CASSLGGGYYGYTF. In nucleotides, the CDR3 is TGTGCCAGCAGCTTAGGGGGGGGTTACTATGGCTACACCTTC.

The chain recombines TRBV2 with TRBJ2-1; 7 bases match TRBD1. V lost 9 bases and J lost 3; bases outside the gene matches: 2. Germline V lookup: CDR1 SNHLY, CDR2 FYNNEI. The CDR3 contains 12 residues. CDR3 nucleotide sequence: TGTGCCAGTGGACAGGACTACAATGAGCAGTTCTTC. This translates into CASGQDYNEQFF.

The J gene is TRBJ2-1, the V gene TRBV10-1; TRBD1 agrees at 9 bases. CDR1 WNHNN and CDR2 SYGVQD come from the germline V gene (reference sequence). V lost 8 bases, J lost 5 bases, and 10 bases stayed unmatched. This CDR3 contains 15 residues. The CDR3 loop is CASQARTGEDNEQFF. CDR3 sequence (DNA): TGCGCCAGCCAGGCCAGGACAGGGGAGGACAATGAGCAGTTCTTC.

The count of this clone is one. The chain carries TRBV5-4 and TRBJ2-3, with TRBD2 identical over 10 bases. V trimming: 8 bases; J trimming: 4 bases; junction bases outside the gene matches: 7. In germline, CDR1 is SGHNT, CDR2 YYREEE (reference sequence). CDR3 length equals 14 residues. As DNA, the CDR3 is TGTGCCAGTAGCGGGGGGCCGGTTGCAGATACGCAGTATTTT. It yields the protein CASSGGPVADTQYF.

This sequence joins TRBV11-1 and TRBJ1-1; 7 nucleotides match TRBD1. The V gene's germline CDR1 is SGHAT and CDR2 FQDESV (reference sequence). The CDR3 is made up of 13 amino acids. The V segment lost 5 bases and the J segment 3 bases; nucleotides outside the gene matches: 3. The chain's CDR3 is CASSPTGDTEAFF. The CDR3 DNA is TGTGCCAGCAGCCCAACAGGGGACACTGAAGCTTTCTTT. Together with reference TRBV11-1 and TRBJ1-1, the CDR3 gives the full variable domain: EAEVAQSPRYKITEKSQAVAFWCDPISGHATLYWYRQILGQGPELLVQFQDESVVDDSQLPKDRFSAERLKGVDSTLKIQPAELGDSAMYLCASSPTGDTEAFFGQGTRLTVV.

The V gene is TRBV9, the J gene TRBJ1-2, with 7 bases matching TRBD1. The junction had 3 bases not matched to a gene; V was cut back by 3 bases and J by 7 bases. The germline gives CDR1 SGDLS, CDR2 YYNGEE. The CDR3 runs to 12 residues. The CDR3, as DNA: TGTGCCAGCAGCGGACAGGGCCCTGGCTACACCTTC. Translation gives CASSGQGPGYTF.